This T cell receptor beta chain was captured by sequencing in a study of T cell clones after liver transplantation (dated by TCRdb to about 2019). As for the study more broadly: ITN030ST, the source of the samples, was a randomized trial that attempted immunosuppression withdrawal within 2 years of liver transplantation. Donor-reactive T cell clones were identified using TCRbeta sequencing after a pre-transplant mixed lymphocyte reaction and were then followed in post-transplant blood. As an antigen-independent comparator for donor-reactive sequences, third party-reactive TCRbeta sequences were also identified from pre-transplant MLRs. Three of the eight recipients were HCV-positive; the others were transplanted for non-autoimmune, non-viral indications. The subjects received no induction therapy and were kept on standard immunosuppression until randomization at 12-24 months post-transplant. To count as tolerant, a recipient had to stay completely off immunosuppression for at least one year without liver enzymes climbing beyond twice the upper limit of normal. Blood samples were collected pre-transplant, then pre-randomization ahead of withdrawal, and finally post-randomization once withdrawal had either been completed or failed. Of the 8 liver transplant recipients making up the studied cohort, 3 were classified as tolerant and 5 as non-tolerant. Paper-wide results and their limitations: The conclusions were preliminary, being limited by small, heterogeneous patient numbers and by non-standardized post-transplant time points. In most of the 8 subjects, circulating donor-reactive CD4 TCRbeta sequences decreased significantly after transplant, regardless of tolerance or HCV status. Because no allograft tissue specimens were available, donor-reactive T cells may have migrated into the graft instead of being deleted. In a couple of subjects, low numbers of available donor cells limited the measurable donor-reactive repertoire. Donor-reactive sequences declined more than third party-reactive ones, suggesting partial antigen-specific deletion unrelated to withdrawal success. After accounting for repertoire turnover, donor-reactive detection was significantly reduced in 7 of 8 subjects for CD4 and 8 of 8 for CD8.

Using immunoSEQ, frozen genomic DNA was subjected to high-throughput TCRbeta CDR3 sequencing, a process that included PCR amplification, mapping, bias correction and internal controls. In the original analysis: Only productive rearrangements were retained, with each unique TCRbeta sequence defined by its CDR3 nucleotide sequence together with its V and J gene. A sequence counted as donor-reactive only if the sequence showed at least 5-fold expansion in CFSE-low cells compared with unstimulated pre-transplant cells and had a frequency of at least 0.01%. Minimum frequency thresholds were set for each subject on the basis of the unstimulated sample with the lowest template count, so that a detection power of at least 90% was ensured. Jensen-Shannon divergence between the top 1000 TCRbeta sequences after and before transplant was used to measure repertoire turnover. Changes in detection of donor-reactive sequences were tested with two-sided Fisher's exact tests. This is the immuneACCESS table as TCRdb keeps it, with only in-frame sequences that have V and J called. A part of the clones is gone; compared with another copy, unresolved V genes explain less than half, and the rest is unexplained. The V and J calls and clone size were taken over from that table, and D and trimming were inferred from the DNA. A total of about 80,000 clones appear in this sample, roughly 82% of them only once. The ten largest clones add up to around 0.5% of the sample.

Unstimulated PBMCs, after thawing, were stained for CD3, CD4 and CD8 and then FACS-sorted into CD3+CD4+ and CD3+CD8+ populations. All 8 studied subjects were randomized to immunosuppression withdrawal. The Qiagen DNeasy Blood and Tissue Kit was used for isolation of genomic DNA. This clone showed up just once. The clone's antigen remains unknown. No qualities accompany the bases; no much larger clone lies one base away. This TCR derives from a human patient who received a liver transplant. Donor T cells from the graft may be present among the T cells after a transplant. This specimen was CD4+ T cells from blood, taken 45 to 46 months after liver transplant.

The CDR3 corresponds to CASSQEGLSSSYNEQFF. At the DNA level, the sequence is TGCGCCAGCAGCCAAGAGGGACTTTCCAGCTCCTACAATGAGCAGTTCTTC. The rearranged segments are TRBV4-1 and TRBJ2-1; the D gene is perhaps TRBD2, on 6 matching bases. The CDR3, from cysteine to phenylalanine, totals 17 residues. Of the read, only the CDR3 DNA is kept; its 51 bases are in frame from base 1. V is pared back by 0 bases and J by 0 bases, with 12 bases lying between the germline termini. As encoded in the germline V gene, CDR1 is MGHRA while CDR2 is YSYEKL.